The 5 T cell receptor beta chains listed next were all sequenced from one sample in a study of cytomegalovirus exposure and HLA in healthy donors (dated by TCRdb to the late 2010s). Receptor amplification or capture employed the immunoSEQ multiplex PCR assay. A mixture of 60 forward primers for TCR Vbeta segments and 13 reverse primers for TCR Jbeta segments was used in the multiplex PCR. Here the immuneACCESS table is served through TCRdb, limited to in-frame sequences with V and J called. Missing clones are a known gap in these copies; in checked studies unresolved V genes cover under half, and the rest lacks a known reason. The sample table lists about 200,000 clones, around 85% of them with a count of one. The top ten clonotypes cover roughly 1.6% of the sample. Material for sequencing was PBMCs. Receptors were obtained from a man in his fifties in good health and CMV-seronegative.

A word on this clone: At the DNA level, this CDR3 is encoded by other sequences in the same sample as well. This sequence joins TRBV19 and TRBJ2-7; 8 nucleotides agree with TRBD1. CDR3 size: 14 residues. Germline trimming cut 6 bases from V and 2 bases from J; bases unmatched to any gene: 6. Germline V gene lookup returns CDR1 LNHDA and CDR2 SQIVND (reference sequence). CDR3 nucleotide sequence: TGTGCCAGTAGCCCCGGGACAGGCGCCTACGAGCAGTACTTC. This codes for CASSPGTGAYEQYF.

CDR3 nucleotide sequence: TGCGCCAGCAGCTGGAGGATAAGGAACACTGAAGCTTTCTTT. Protein: CASSWRIRNTEAFF. The V gene is TRBV5-1, the J gene TRBJ1-1; D is unresolved. V gave up 3 bases and J gave up 1 base, with 10 bases separating them. CDR1 and CDR2 (germline): SGHRS, YFSETQ. CDR3 length: 14 amino acids.

V and J are TRBV6-1 and TRBJ2-3, with 14 bases identical to TRBD2. Germline lookup yields CDR1 MNHNS and CDR2 SASEGT. The V gene end was trimmed by 7 bases and the J gene end by 5 bases; junction bases not matched to a gene: 5. CDR3 size: 15 residues. The CDR3 DNA sequence: TGTGCCAGCACCAGACTAGCGGGAGGGGTAGATACGCAGTATTTT. The encoded protein is CASTRLAGGVDTQYF.

The chain carries TRBV11-1 and TRBJ2-3, with 10 bases matching TRBD2. V lost 1 base, J lost 3 bases, and 13 bases stayed unmatched. Germline-derived CDR1 and CDR2 are SGHAT and FQDESV (reference sequence). This CDR3 spans 19 amino acids. The DNA of the CDR3 is TGTGCCAGCAGCTTAGATTTTGGCCTAGCGGGAGTAGGGACAGATACGCAGTATTTT. Its protein product is CASSLDFGLAGVGTDTQYF.

This chain links TRBV5-1 with TRBJ1-2, with D uncertain. The CDR3 runs 14 residues. V lost 2 bases and J 0 bases, leaving 8 bases between the germline ends. Germline values: CDR1 SGHRS, CDR2 YFSETQ. The CDR3 coding sequence is TGCGCCAGCAGCTTCGGAGATCCTAACTATGGCTACACCTTC. This translates into CASSFGDPNYGYTF.